These 18 T cell receptor beta chains came from one sample sequenced in a study of blood T cell repertoires in COVID-19 (dated by TCRdb to 2018 to 2020). The library was obtained by the immunoSEQ multiplex PCR assay. The table comes from immuneACCESS by way of TCRdb, which keeps in-frame sequences with V and J called. Part of the clones is missing from these tables; in studies checked, under half for an unresolved V gene and the rest for unknown reasons. This sample has about 140,000 clones in its table, and 65% to 85% of those were observed once. Together, the top ten hold 3% to 4.5% of the sample. Source material: peripheral blood. These receptors were taken from a woman aged 60 to 75 with acute or convalescent COVID-19.

V gene TRBV19 combines with J gene TRBJ2-1, with 12 bases matching TRBD2. V lost 4 bases and J lost 4; bases outside the gene matches: 5. This CDR3 region has 16 residues. Looked up from germline, CDR1 is LNHDA and CDR2 is SQIVND (reference sequence). CDR3: CASSTRTSGTYNEQFF. CDR3 sequence (DNA): TGTGCCAGTAGTACCCGGACTAGCGGGACGTACAATGAGCAGTTCTTC.

The chain employs TRBV6-1 and TRBJ1-2, with 10 bases identical to TRBD1. The length of the CDR3 is 16 residues. Germline V gene lookup returns CDR1 MNHNS and CDR2 SASEGT. The V segment lost 4 bases and the J segment 6 bases; nucleotides outside the gene matches: 11. The CDR3 sequence is CASSVDRGVMWDGYTF. In DNA, the CDR3 is TGTGCCAGCAGTGTGGACAGGGGGGTAATGTGGGATGGCTACACCTTC.

The chain uses TRBV19 and TRBJ1-5, with D tentatively TRBD1 (6 bases). This CDR3 is 15 amino acids long. Per the germline V gene, CDR1 is LNHDA and CDR2 is SQIVND (reference sequence). V was trimmed by 5 bases and J by 6 bases, leaving 17 bases between them. CDR3 nucleotide sequence: TGTGCCAGTAGTTCCCAACGGCAGGGGCTTCAGCCCCAGCATTTT. Residues: CASSSQRQGLQPQHF.

This rearrangement joins TRBV9 to TRBJ2-2, with D hard to call. V was pared by 1 base and J by 1 base, with 8 bases between. The CDR3 runs to 15 residues. Germline assignment: CDR1 SGDLS and CDR2 YYNGEE. CDR3: CASSVMTVNTGELFF. The CDR3 DNA follows: TGTGCCAGCAGCGTAATGACTGTGAACACCGGGGAGCTGTTTTTT.

CDR3 bases: TGCGCCAGCAGCTTGGATCCGGGAGTGAACACTGAAGCTTTCTTT. It is translated as CASSLDPGVNTEAFF. The chain has TRBV5-1 and TRBJ1-1; D not certain. From germline, CDR1 is SGHRS and CDR2 YFSETQ. This CDR3 region has 15 residues. V was clipped by 0 bases and J by 0 bases, with 9 bases between them.

This clone occurred a few times. This sequence joins TRBV12-3 or TRBV12-4 and TRBJ1-6; D gene uncertain. Trimming pared 5 bases from V and 9 bases from J, leaving 11 bases between. This CDR3 region has 13 residues. The CDR3: CASSRVEGSPLHF. CDR3 sequence (DNA): TGTGCCAGCAGTCGGGTCGAGGGTTCACCCCTCCACTTT.

The chain links TRBV7-2 to TRBJ1-1; 11 bases line up with TRBD1. The CDR3 is made up of 13 amino acids. The J segment lost 4 bases and the V segment lost 11 bases, leaving 6 bases of the junction unmatched. In germline, CDR1 is SGHTA, CDR2 FQGNSA. CDR3 sequence: CASSGTGGTEAFF. The CDR3 nucleotides are TGTGCCTCCTCCGGGACAGGGGGCACTGAAGCTTTCTTT.

The rearrangement joins TRBV28 to TRBJ2-3; D is perhaps TRBD2 (6 bases). The CDR3 contains 14 residues. Trimming stripped 5 bases from V and 6 bases from J, with 15 bases between. Looked up from germline, CDR1 is MDHEN and CDR2 is SYDVKM. The CDR3 nucleotides read TGTGCCAGCAGTGACATGGCGGGGAGGGATACGCAGTATTTT. Its translation is CASSDMAGRDTQYF.

This rearrangement joins TRBV11-3 to TRBJ2-7, with a tentative D call TRBD1 (6 bases). V lost 3 bases, J lost 6 bases, and 9 bases lay in between. This CDR3 is 12 amino acids long. Germline-derived CDR1 and CDR2 are SGHNT and YENEEA. CDR3 protein: CASSFGRGEQYF. CDR3 coding DNA: TGTGCCAGCAGCTTCGGCAGGGGCGAGCAGTACTTC.

V usage is TRBV6-5 and J usage is TRBJ2-1, with 8 bases matching TRBD1. The V gene's germline CDR1 is MNHEY and CDR2 SVGAGI. The length of the CDR3 is 16 residues. V lost 4 bases, J lost 0 bases, and 5 bases stayed unmatched. Here the CDR3 reads CASSSWTGSSYNEQFF. The CDR3 DNA follows: TGTGCCAGCAGTTCCTGGACAGGGAGCTCCTACAATGAGCAGTTCTTC.

The chain links TRBV9 to TRBJ2-6, with D perhaps matching TRBD2 (5 bases). Germline loops: CDR1 SGDLS, CDR2 YYNGEE. The CDR3 sequence is 17 residues long. Trimming removed 2 bases from V and 0 bases from J, with 12 bases in between. In DNA form, the CDR3 reads TGTGCCAGCAGCGTTCTCGGACTCCCCTCTGGGGCCAACGTCCTGACTTTC. Its protein is CASSVLGLPSGANVLTF.

V usage is TRBV24-1 and J usage is TRBJ2-2; 15 bases match TRBD2. CDR1 and CDR2 from the germline V gene are KGHDR and SFDVKD. CDR3 length: 17 residues. The junction had 5 bases not matched to a gene; V was cut back by 9 bases and J by 1 base. In DNA form, the CDR3 reads TGTGCCACCGAGGGACTAGCGGGAGGAGTGAACACCGGGGAGCTGTTTTTT. This sequence encodes CATEGLAGGVNTGELFF.

This chain joins TRBV5-4 and TRBJ2-3; a weak D match, TRBD2 (5 bases). V dropped 3 bases and J dropped 8 bases, with 31 bases sitting between them. Germline V gene sequence: CDR1 SGHNT, CDR2 YYREEE (reference sequence). This CDR3 comprises 19 residues. The CDR3 DNA is TGTGCCAGCAGCTCCCAACTAGAATCAGGATTAGGATCGTCGCTTACGCAGTATTTT. This codes for CASSSQLESGLGSSLTQYF.

The V and J genes are TRBV12-3 or TRBV12-4 and TRBJ2-2; D may be TRBD1 (5 bases). V lost 2 bases and J 7 bases, leaving 8 bases between the germline ends. The CDR3 has 13 residues. CDR3 sequence (DNA): TGTGCCAGCAGTTTAAGGGGTAACGGGGAGCTGTTTTTT. Translation gives CASSLRGNGELFF.

V and J are TRBV28 and TRBJ1-1; 8 bases are a match to TRBD1. This CDR3 contains 13 residues. Per germline, CDR1 MDHEN and CDR2 SYDVKM. Losses at the gene ends were 3 bases for V and 7 bases for J; bases not matched to a gene: 4. The CDR3 spells CASSFPGQDEAFF. In DNA, the CDR3 is TGTGCCAGCAGTTTTCCGGGACAGGATGAAGCTTTCTTT.

V and J are TRBV3-1 (or the pseudogene TRBV3-2) and TRBJ1-1, with D maybe TRBD1 (5 bases). From germline, CDR1 is LGHDT and CDR2 YNNKEL (reference sequence). The CDR3 has 14 residues. V was shortened by 5 bases and J by 1 base, with 11 bases between the two germline ends. The CDR3 DNA is TGTGCCAGCAGCTACGCGACAGCGAACACTGAAGCTTTCTTT. Protein: CASSYATANTEAFF.

The V and J genes are TRBV28 and TRBJ1-1; a possible D gene is TRBD1 (5 bases). CDR1 is MDHEN, CDR2 SYDVKM, per germline. V lost 7 bases and J 5 bases, leaving 14 bases between the germline ends. This CDR3 has 13 amino acids. CDR3 nucleotides: TGTGCCAGCACCGATCACGGGGGGACTGAAGCTTTCTTT. Translation gives CASTDHGGTEAFF.

J is TRBJ2-7 and V is TRBV28; 15 bases fit TRBD2. V lost 8 bases and J lost 0; bases outside the gene matches: 5. CDR3 length equals 16 residues. Germline-derived CDR1 and CDR2 are MDHEN and SYDVKM. The CDR3 DNA follows: TGTGCCAGCGGGACTAGCGGGAGGCCTTCCTCCTACGAGCAGTACTTC. Its translation: CASGTSGRPSSYEQYF.